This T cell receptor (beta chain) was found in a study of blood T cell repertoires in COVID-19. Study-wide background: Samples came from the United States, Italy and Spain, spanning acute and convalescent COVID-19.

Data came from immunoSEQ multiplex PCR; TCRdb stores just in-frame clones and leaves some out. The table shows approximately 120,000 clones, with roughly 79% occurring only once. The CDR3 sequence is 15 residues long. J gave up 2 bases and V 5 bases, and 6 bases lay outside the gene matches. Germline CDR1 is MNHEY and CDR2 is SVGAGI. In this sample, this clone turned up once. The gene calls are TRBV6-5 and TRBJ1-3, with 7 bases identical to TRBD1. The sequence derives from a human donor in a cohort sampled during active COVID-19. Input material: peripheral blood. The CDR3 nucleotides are TGTGCCAGCAGTAAGAGTCAGGGGGCTGGAAACACCATATATTTT. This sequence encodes CASSKSQGAGNTIYF.